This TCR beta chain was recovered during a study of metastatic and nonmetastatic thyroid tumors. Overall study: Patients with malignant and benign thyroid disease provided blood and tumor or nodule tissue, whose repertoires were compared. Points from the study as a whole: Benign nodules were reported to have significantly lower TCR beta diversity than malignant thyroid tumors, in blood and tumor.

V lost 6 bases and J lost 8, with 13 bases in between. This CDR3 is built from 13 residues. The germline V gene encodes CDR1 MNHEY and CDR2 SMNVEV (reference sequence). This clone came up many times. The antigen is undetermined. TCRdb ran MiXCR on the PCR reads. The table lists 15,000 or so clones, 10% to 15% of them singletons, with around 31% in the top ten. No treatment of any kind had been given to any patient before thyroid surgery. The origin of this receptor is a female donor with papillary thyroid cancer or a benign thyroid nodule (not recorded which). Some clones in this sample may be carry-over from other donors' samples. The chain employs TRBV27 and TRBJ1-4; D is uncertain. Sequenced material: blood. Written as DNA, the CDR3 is TGTGCCAGCAGGCCCGCCCGGGAGGAAAAACTGTTTTTT. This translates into CASRPAREEKLFF.